This T cell receptor (beta chain) was sequenced during a study of blood T cell repertoires in COVID-19 (dated by TCRdb to about 2020). Context from the whole study: Samples from collaborators originated in the United States, Italy and Spain and spanned both the acute and convalescent phases of COVID-19. The prospective study material was composed of cDNA or gDNA derived from T cells, B-cell-depleted T cells, or PBMCs. The repertoires were released in a freely available public database intended as a resource for research on the immune response to SARS-CoV-2. Samples came from the ongoing ImmuneRACE study (first 160 participants) plus 1,254 subjects from 6 global collaborators. The dataset comprised deeply sampled blood TCRbeta repertoires from subjects exposed to, actively infected with, or recovered from COVID-19. Where available, HLA class I and class II types were taken from metadata supplied by the sample provider and were not determined by assay-based typing. Nearly every sample came with metadata listing a de-identified subject ID, COVID-19 status, age in years and sex. The paper as a whole reports these results and caveats: The quantity of clinical and demographic metadata differed by source and by participant and was supplied without curation.

Comments on this clone: No antigen is known for it. Within one base of it there is no much larger clone, and no base qualities were kept.

Enrolling through a virtual design, the prospective study's participants ranged in age from roughly 18 to 95 years and lived across roughly 23 United States geographic areas. Cohort assignment in the prospective study relied on participant-reported clinical history from a screening survey and a study questionnaire. Recovered participants in ImmuneRACE Cohort 3 were defined as having two consecutive negative NP/OP PCR tests, clearance from a healthcare professional, or resolution of symptoms. In the prospective study, whole blood, serum and a nasopharyngeal or oropharyngeal swab were collected from each participant by mobile phlebotomists. Additional blood draws and questionnaires over an approximately two-month period could optionally be provided by prospective study participants. Before DNA extraction, blood samples from the prospective study were shipped at room temperature or frozen. The immunoSEQ Assay, a bias-controlled multiplex PCR, was used to amplify TCRbeta CDR3 regions from genomic DNA. Turning to the authors' computational methods: Within the assay, amplification of reference gene primers was used to estimate how many nucleated cells each sample contained. Sequence reads were collapsed and filtered to measure the absolute abundance of every unique TCRbeta CDR3 rearrangement. For each sample, productive Simpson clonality was calculated as the square root of Simpson's diversity index over productive rearrangements. TCRdb obtained this table from immuneACCESS and retained in-frame rearrangements with V and J assigned. These tables miss some clones; where compared with another copy, unresolved V genes account for less than half of the shortfall, and the remainder is unexplained. V and J calls and clone size come straight from that table; D and trimming were deduced from the DNA. The sample table shows about 400,000 clones, and 85% to 90% are seen once. 1.7% of the sample comes from the top ten.

Trimming costs V 5 bases and J 0 bases, and their ends lie 11 bases apart. From cysteine to phenylalanine, the CDR3 is 14 amino acids long. The only DNA kept is the CDR3, 42 bases in frame from the first base. From the germline V gene (reference sequence), CDR1 is GTSNPN and CDR2 is SVGIG. The chain is encoded by TRBV30 joined to TRBJ1-3; the D gene is perhaps TRBD1, on 6 matching bases. Sample: PBMCs or T cells enriched from blood (not recorded which). The source of this sequence is a woman aged 25 to 39 who had recovered from COVID-19. In nucleotide form, the sequence is TGTGCCTGGGCCCGGGACACCTCTGGAAACACCATATATTTT. Its translation is CAWARDTSGNTIYF.